The sequence of this T cell receptor (beta chain) was determined in a study of T cell responses to AZD1222 COVID-19 vaccine. At the level of the study: Pooled together were second doses at about 4 or about 12 weeks. Whole-study findings and limits: Mapped onto spike, vaccine-associated CD4 TCRs spanned it and were dominant at 160-218 and 743-854. Unmutated regions of variants are reportedly targeted by nearly half of spike-specific TCRs. Among the donors, most were white British and more were female, and clonal diversity was possibly underestimated.

Assay: immunoSEQ multiplex PCR; the TCRdb copy retains only in-frame clones and omits some. The data hold about 140,000 clones, with more than 70% observed a single time. Of note for this clone: Its antigen is undetermined.

The CDR3 runs 15 residues. The V gene end was trimmed by 3 bases and the J gene end by 7 bases; junction bases not matched to a gene: 6. CDR1 is SGHTA and CDR2 is FQGNSA in the germline V gene. The chain is built from TRBV7-2 and TRBJ2-1; TRBD2 matches at 10 bases. The sample consisted of peripheral blood, taken on day 0 of AZD1222 vaccination. The TCR was taken from an adult in good health. In DNA form, the CDR3 reads TGTGCCAGCAGCTTTAGCGGGAGGATGGGGAATGAGCAGTTCTTC. It is translated as CASSFSGRMGNEQFF.